The 8 T cell receptor beta chains reported below all come from one sample, sequenced in a study of cytomegalovirus exposure and HLA in healthy donors. Amplification used 60 Vbeta primers and 13 Jbeta primers. Libraries were prepared by immunoSEQ multiplex PCR; TCRdb keeps only in-frame clonotypes and omits some of them. This sample yields some 94,000 clones, of which just under 70% are seen a single time; 2.7% belongs to the top ten. Input material: PBMCs. Receptors were obtained from a man aged 50 to 59 in good health and CMV-seronegative.

This sequence joins TRBV21-1 and TRBJ2-5; the listed D gene, TRBD2, was not tested against the DNA. TRBV21-1 is marked as a pseudogene. The CDR3 covers 20 residues. CDR3 nucleotide sequence: TGTGCCAGCAGCAAAGGCAGCCTAGCGGGAGGGCCAAAGCAATCCGGGACCCAGTACTTC. This codes for CASSKGSLAGGPKQSGTQYF.

This clone was seen only a few times. This chain uses TRBV6-6 with TRBJ1-1; D remains unclear. Between the trimmed V and J ends, which lost 0 bases and 8 bases, there was a span of 7 bases. The CDR3 covers 12 residues. In germline, CDR1 is MNHNY, CDR2 SVGAGI (reference sequence). The CDR3 bases are TGTGCCAGCAGTTACTCGGAGAGGGAAGCTTTCTTT. It encodes CASSYSEREAFF.

The chain links TRBV9 to TRBJ1-2; possibly TRBD1 for D (6 bases). CDR3 length equals 12 residues. Trimming took off 8 bases at V and 5 bases at J, with 13 bases between the two ends. Germline V lookup: CDR1 SGDLS, CDR2 YYNGEE. The CDR3 DNA reads TGTGCCAGGACCCGGGGGGCTTATGGCTACACCTTC. It translates to CARTRGAYGYTF.

CDR3 coding DNA: TGTGCCAGCAGATTGACCCAGGATGGCTACACCTTC. Translation gives CASRLTQDGYTF. V is TRBV5-6 and J is TRBJ1-2, with D unresolved. There are 12 residues in the CDR3. Germline lookup yields CDR1 SGHDT and CDR2 YYEEEE. Trimming shortened V by 5 bases and J by 6 bases, and 11 bases separated the two germline ends.

The V gene is TRBV6-5, the J gene TRBJ1-1; 7 bases agree with TRBD1. The CDR3 totals 14 residues. Germline-derived CDR1 and CDR2 are MNHEY and SVGAGI. Trimming cost V 2 bases and J 3 bases; bases outside gene matches: 3. The DNA of the CDR3 is TGTGCCAGCAGTTACGACAGGGACGACACTGAAGCTTTCTTT. Translated: CASSYDRDDTEAFF.

This clone appeared a single time. The chain uses TRBV7-2 and TRBJ2-5, with TRBD1 as a possible D gene (5 bases). V lost 2 bases and J lost 5, with 18 bases in between. The CDR3 totals 16 residues. The germline CDR1 and CDR2 sequences are SGHTA and FQGNSA. Written as DNA, the CDR3 is TGTGCCAGCAGCTTAAGGTTTTCGCAGGGTCGGGAGACCCAGTACTTC. Protein: CASSLRFSQGRETQYF.

This clone was seen once. The CDR3 DNA reads TGCGCCAGCAGCTCGGGGGACTCGACCTTCTACGAGCAGTACTTC. Its translation: CASSSGDSTFYEQYF. This chain joins TRBV5-1 and TRBJ2-7; D is possibly TRBD2 (6 bases). V dropped 3 bases and J dropped 3 bases, with 16 bases sitting between them. There are 15 residues in the CDR3. CDR1 and CDR2 from the germline V gene are SGHRS and YFSETQ.

The chain combines TRBV10-3 with TRBJ2-5, with TRBD2 matching 9 bases. Per the germline V gene, CDR1 is ENHRY and CDR2 is SYGVKD. The CDR3 loop spans 16 amino acids. The junction had 8 bases not matched to a gene; V was cut back by 4 bases and J by 2 bases. In DNA, the CDR3 is TGTGCCATCAGTGTTAGCGGGAGAGGGGGGCAAGAGACCCAGTACTTC. This sequence encodes CAISVSGRGGQETQYF.